Each of the 5 T cell receptor beta chains below was sequenced from the same sample in a study of PD-L1 blockade in urothelial cancer. The assay was immunoSEQ multiplex PCR, and TCRdb's table has in-frame clones only and misses some. The sample includes over 14,000 clones, 70% to 90% of them seen just once. The specimen was PBMCs, collected around atezolizumab (anti-PD-L1) treatment. Source of these receptors: a man aged 70 or older with urothelial cancer.

The chain employs TRBV27 and TRBJ2-5; 12 nucleotides match TRBD2. Germline assignment: CDR1 MNHEY and CDR2 SMNVEV (reference sequence). This CDR3 is built from 16 residues. The J segment lost 1 base and the V segment lost 5 bases, leaving 5 bases of the junction unmatched. For the CDR3, the DNA is TGTGCCAGCAGTCCTAGCGGGGGGGTCCTCCAAGAGACCCAGTACTTC. This sequence encodes CASSPSGGVLQETQYF.

The rearrangement joins TRBV18 to TRBJ1-2, with D hard to call. Germline V gives CDR1 KGHSH, CDR2 LQKENI. V gave up 5 bases and J gave up 7 bases, with 23 bases separating them. CDR3 size: 16 residues. Here the CDR3 reads CASSLNPGPGTSGYTF. The CDR3 DNA sequence: TGTGCCAGCTCATTAAACCCGGGCCCGGGTACTAGTGGCTACACCTTC.

This chain joins TRBV27 and TRBJ2-7, with D possibly TRBD2 on 6 matching bases. CDR1 MNHEY and CDR2 SMNVEV come from the germline V gene (reference sequence). The CDR3 runs 16 residues. The ends were cut back, 4 bases at V and 1 base at J, with 17 bases in the middle. Here the CDR3 reads CASSSNSLASSYEQYF. DNA for the CDR3: TGTGCCAGCAGTTCGAACTCACTAGCTTCTTCCTACGAGCAGTACTTC.

The rearrangement links TRBV2 to TRBJ2-4; D possibly corresponds to TRBD2 (6 bases). V lost 4 bases, J lost 2 bases, and 6 bases lay in between. There are 13 residues in the CDR3. Germline CDR1 and CDR2: SNHLY and FYNNEI. The CDR3 nucleotides read TGTGCCAGCAGTGGGACTACCAAAAACATTCAGTACTTC. It specifies CASSGTTKNIQYF.

The chain links TRBV19 to TRBJ1-6; D gene ambiguous. Trimming left V 0 bases short and J 4 bases short, with 7 bases between. Germline loops: CDR1 LNHDA, CDR2 SQIVND (reference sequence). CDR3 size: 15 residues. In DNA form, the CDR3 reads TGTGCCAGTAGTATAGATACGGAGTATAATTCACCCCTCCACTTT. Protein: CASSIDTEYNSPLHF.